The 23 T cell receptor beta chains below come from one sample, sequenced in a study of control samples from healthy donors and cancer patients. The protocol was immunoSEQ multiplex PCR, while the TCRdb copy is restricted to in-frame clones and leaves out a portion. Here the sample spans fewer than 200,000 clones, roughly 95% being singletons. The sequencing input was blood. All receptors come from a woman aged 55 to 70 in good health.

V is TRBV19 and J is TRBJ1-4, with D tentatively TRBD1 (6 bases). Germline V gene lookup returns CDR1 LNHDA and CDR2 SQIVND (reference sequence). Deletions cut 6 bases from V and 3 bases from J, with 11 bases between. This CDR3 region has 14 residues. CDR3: CASRERGANEKLFF. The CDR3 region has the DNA TGTGCCAGTAGAGAGAGGGGGGCTAATGAAAAACTGTTTTTT.

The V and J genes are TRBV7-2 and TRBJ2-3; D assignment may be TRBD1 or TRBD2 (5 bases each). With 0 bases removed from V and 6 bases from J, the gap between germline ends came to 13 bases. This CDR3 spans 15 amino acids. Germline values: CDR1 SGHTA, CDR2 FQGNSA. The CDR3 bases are TGTGCCAGCAGCTTAGCCACAGCGTGGGGGGATACGCAGTATTTT. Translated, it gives CASSLATAWGDTQYF.

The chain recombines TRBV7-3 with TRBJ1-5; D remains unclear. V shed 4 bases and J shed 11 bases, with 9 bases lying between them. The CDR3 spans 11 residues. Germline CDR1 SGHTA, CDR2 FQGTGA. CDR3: CASSSRWAQHF. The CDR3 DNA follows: TGTGCCAGCAGCTCCCGGTGGGCCCAGCATTTT.

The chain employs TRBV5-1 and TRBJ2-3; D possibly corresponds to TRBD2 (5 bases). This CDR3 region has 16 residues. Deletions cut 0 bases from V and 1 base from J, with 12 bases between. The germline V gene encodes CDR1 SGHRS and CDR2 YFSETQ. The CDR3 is CASSLGLPDGTDTQYF. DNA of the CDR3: TGCGCCAGCAGCTTGGGACTACCGGACGGCACAGATACGCAGTATTTT.

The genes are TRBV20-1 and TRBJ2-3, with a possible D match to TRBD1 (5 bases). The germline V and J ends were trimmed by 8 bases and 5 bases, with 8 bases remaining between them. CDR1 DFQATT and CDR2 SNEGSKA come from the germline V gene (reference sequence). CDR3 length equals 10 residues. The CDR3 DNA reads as TGCAGTACAGGCAGAGATACGCAGTATTTT. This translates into CSTGRDTQYF.

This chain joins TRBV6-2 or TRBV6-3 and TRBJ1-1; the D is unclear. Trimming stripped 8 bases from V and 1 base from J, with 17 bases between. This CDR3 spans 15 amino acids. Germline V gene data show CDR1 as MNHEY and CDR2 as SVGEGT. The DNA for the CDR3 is TGTGCCAGCCGCCCGGGCGGCAATAGGAACACTGAAGCTTTCTTT. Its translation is CASRPGGNRNTEAFF.

CDR3 residues: CASSLEIHYGYTF. CDR3 coding DNA: TGTGCCAGCAGCTTGGAGATCCACTATGGCTACACCTTC. J is TRBJ1-2 and V is TRBV11-1, with D hard to call. Trimming removed 3 bases from V and 3 bases from J, with 8 bases in between. Per germline, CDR1 SGHAT and CDR2 FQDESV (reference sequence). The CDR3 is made up of 13 amino acids.

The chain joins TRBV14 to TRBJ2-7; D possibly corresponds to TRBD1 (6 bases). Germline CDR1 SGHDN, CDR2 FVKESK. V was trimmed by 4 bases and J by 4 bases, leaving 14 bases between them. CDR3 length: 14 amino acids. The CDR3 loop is CASSPRTDSYEQYF. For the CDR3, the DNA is TGTGCCAGCAGCCCCCGGACAGATAGTTACGAGCAGTACTTC. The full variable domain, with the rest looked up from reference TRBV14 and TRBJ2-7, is EAGVTQFPSHSVIEKGQTVTLRCDPISGHDNLYWYRRVMGKEIKFLLHFVKESKQDESGMPNNRFLAERTGGTYSTLKVQPAELEDSGVYFCASSPRTDSYEQYFGPGTRLTVT.

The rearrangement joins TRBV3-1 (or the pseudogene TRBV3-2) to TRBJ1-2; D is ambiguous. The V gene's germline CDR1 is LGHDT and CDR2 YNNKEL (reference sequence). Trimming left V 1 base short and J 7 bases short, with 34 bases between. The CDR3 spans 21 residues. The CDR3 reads CASSQALFLQSGLYGSIGYTF. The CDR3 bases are TGTGCCAGCAGCCAAGCTTTATTCCTACAGAGTGGCCTTTATGGATCGATTGGCTACACCTTC.

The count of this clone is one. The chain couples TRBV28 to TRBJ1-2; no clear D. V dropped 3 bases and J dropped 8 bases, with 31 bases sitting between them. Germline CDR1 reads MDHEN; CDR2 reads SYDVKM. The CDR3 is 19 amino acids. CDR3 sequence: CASSFLLGMSGGVPSGYTF. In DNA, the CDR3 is TGTGCCAGCAGTTTCCTTTTGGGTATGAGCGGCGGAGTGCCTTCGGGCTACACCTTC.

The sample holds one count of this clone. CDR3 coding DNA: TGTGCCAGCAGTTTAATTGTCGGGCAGGGTAATTCACCCCTCCACTTT. Its protein is CASSLIVGQGNSPLHF. The chain is built from TRBV27 and TRBJ1-6; tentative D call: TRBD1 (5 bases). The CDR3 covers 16 residues. The germline V gene has CDR1 MNHEY and CDR2 SMNVEV (reference sequence). V lost 2 bases, J lost 6 bases, and 14 bases lay in between.

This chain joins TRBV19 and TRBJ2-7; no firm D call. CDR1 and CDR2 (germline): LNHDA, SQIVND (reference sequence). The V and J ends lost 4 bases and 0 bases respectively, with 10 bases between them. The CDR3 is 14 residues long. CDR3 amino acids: CASSTIPSSYEQYF. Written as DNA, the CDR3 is TGTGCCAGTAGTACTATACCCAGCTCCTACGAGCAGTACTTC.

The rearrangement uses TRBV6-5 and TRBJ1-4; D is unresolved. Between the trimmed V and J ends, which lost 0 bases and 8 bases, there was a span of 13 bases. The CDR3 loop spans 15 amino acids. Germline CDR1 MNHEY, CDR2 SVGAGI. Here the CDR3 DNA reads TGTGCCAGCAGTTACTCACCAGGTCTTAGGGAAAAACTGTTTTTT. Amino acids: CASSYSPGLREKLFF.

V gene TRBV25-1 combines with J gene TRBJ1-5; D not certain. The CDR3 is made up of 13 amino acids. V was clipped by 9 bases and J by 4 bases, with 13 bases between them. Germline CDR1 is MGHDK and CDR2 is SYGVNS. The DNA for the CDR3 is TGTGCCAGTTCAATAGGGAGAAATCAGCCCCAGCATTTT. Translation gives CASSIGRNQPQHF.

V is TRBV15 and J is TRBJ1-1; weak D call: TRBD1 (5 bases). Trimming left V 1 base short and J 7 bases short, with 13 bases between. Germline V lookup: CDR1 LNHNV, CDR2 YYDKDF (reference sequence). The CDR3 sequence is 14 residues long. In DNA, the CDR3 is TGTGCCACCAGCAGAGGCGGGGGGGATCATGAAGCTTTCTTT. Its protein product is CATSRGGGDHEAFF.

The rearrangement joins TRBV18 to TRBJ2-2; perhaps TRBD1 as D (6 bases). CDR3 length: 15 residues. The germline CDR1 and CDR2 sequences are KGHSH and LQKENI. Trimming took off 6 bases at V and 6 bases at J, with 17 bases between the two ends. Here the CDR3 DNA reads TGTGCCAGCTCTTTCAAAGAACAGGGAGCCGGGGAGCTGTTTTTT. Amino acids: CASSFKEQGAGELFF.

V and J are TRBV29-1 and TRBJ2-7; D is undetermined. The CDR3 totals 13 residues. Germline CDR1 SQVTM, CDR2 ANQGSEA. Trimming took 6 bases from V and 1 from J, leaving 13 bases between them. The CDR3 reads CSVVGRLSYEQYF. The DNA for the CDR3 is TGCAGCGTGGTGGGCAGGTTATCCTACGAGCAGTACTTC.

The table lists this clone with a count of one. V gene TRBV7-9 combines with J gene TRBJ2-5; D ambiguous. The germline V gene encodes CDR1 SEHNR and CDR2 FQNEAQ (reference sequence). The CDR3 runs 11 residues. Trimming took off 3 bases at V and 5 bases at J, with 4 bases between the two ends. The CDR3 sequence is CASSFGETQYF. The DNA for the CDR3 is TGTGCCAGCAGCTTCGGTGAGACCCAGTACTTC.

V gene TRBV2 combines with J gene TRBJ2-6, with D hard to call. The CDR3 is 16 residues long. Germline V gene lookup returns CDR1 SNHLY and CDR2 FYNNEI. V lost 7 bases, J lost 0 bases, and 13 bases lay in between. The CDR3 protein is CASILAISSGANVLTF. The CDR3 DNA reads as TGTGCCAGCATACTCGCCATAAGCTCTGGGGCCAACGTCCTGACTTTC.

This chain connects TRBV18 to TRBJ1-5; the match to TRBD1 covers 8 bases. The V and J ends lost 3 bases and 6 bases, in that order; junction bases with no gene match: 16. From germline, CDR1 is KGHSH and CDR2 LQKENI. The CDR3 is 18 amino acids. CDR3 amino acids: CASSPSFGTGLTGQPQHF. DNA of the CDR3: TGTGCCAGCTCACCCAGTTTTGGGACAGGCCTAACTGGTCAGCCCCAGCATTTT.

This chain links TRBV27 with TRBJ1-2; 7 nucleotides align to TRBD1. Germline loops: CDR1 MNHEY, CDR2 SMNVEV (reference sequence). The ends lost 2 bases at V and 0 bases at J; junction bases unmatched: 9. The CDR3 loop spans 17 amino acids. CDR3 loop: CASSLRARGRANYGYTF. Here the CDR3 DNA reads TGTGCCAGCAGTTTAAGGGCCAGGGGGAGGGCTAACTATGGCTACACCTTC.

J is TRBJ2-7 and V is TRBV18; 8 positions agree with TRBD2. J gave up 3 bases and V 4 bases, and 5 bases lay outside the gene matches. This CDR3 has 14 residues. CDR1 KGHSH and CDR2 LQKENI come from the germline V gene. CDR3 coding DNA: TGTGCCAGCTCACAATCTGCGGGGGGCTACGAGCAGTACTTC. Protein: CASSQSAGGYEQYF. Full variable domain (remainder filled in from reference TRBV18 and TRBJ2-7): NAGVMQNPRHLVRRRGQEARLRCSPMKGHSHVYWYRQLPEEGLKFMVYLQKENIIDESGMPKERFSAEFPKEGPSILRIQQVVRGDSAAYFCASSQSAGGYEQYFGPGTRLTVT.

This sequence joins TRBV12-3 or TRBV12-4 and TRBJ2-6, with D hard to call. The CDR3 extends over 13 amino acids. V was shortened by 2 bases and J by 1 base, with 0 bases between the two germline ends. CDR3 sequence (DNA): TGTGCCAGCAGTTTATCTGGGGCCAACGTCCTGACTTTC. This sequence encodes CASSLSGANVLTF.